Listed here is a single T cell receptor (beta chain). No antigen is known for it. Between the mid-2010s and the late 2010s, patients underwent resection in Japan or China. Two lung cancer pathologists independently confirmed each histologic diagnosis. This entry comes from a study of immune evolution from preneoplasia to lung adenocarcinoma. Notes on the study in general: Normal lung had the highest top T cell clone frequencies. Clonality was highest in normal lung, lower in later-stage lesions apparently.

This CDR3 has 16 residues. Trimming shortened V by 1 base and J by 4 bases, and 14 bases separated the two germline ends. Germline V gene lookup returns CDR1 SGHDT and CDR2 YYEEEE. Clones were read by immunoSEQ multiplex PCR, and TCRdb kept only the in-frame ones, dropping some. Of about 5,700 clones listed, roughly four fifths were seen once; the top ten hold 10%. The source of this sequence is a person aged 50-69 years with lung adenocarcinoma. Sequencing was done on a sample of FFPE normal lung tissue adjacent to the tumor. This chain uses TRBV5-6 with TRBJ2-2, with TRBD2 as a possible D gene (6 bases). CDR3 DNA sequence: TGTGCCAGCAGCTTGTTTTTACGGGGGATCACCGGGGAGCTGTTTTTT. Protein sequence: CASSLFLRGITGELFF.